Given below is one T cell receptor beta chain in context. What it recognizes is unknown. Of the isolated RNA, all was reverse transcribed, and so the sequenced material was expressed TCRB transcripts. The method was immunoSEQ multiplex PCR; TCRdb's version includes in-frame clones alone and lacks a portion of them. The repertoire consists of more than 300,000 clones, with around 16% occurring once and the leading ten covering approximately 0.02%. The length of the CDR3 is 14 residues. V was clipped by 2 bases and J by 3 bases, with 8 bases between them. Germline loops: CDR1 MDHEN, CDR2 SYDVKM. The data stem from a study of beta chain features in type 1 diabetes. Regarding the study as a whole: PCR might favor shorter templates, but any such skew would affect patients and controls equally. Shorter TCRB CDR3s, moderately but significantly so, marked every one of the four CD4+ subsets in Type 1 diabetes patients. VDJ junctions in type 1 diabetes patients carried more deletions and fewer insertions.

J is TRBJ1-5 and V is TRBV28; weak D call: TRBD1 (6 bases). The source of this sequence is a woman younger than 35 in good health. The sequencing input was naive CD4+ T cells from blood. The CDR3: CASSLTGSNQPQHF. The CDR3 region has the DNA TGTGCCAGCAGTTTAACAGGGTCCAATCAGCCCCAGCATTTT.